These 4 T cell receptor beta chains were sequenced from one sample in a study of T-cell reconstitution after alpha-beta-depleted transplantation in children. Molecular barcoding with unique molecular identifiers was used for the TCRbeta library. A single record per CDR3 protein comes from TCRdb applying MiXCR to the PCR reads. The table lists some 200,000 distinct CDR3 sequences, 6.3% of them singletons. The material was PBMCs, obtained before TCRalphabeta/CD19-depleted stem cell transplant. The receptors were gathered from a girl under three years old with combined immunodeficiency, due to receive a stem cell transplant.

This clonotype came up many times. This rearrangement joins TRBV7-9 to TRBJ2-7; D is ambiguous. V gave up 5 bases and J gave up 5 bases, with 10 bases separating them. Germline CDR1 is SEHNR and CDR2 is FQNEAQ (reference sequence). The CDR3 has 12 residues. CDR3 DNA sequence: TGTGCCAGCAGCCCCGTAGGAGACGAGCAGTACTTC. Translation gives CASSPVGDEQYF.

This clonotype was detected ten times or more. The V call is TRBV18, the J call TRBJ2-5, with TRBD1 matching over 9 bases. Germline V gene sequence: CDR1 KGHSH, CDR2 LQKENI. J lost 5 bases, V lost 2 bases, and 6 bases had no gene match. The CDR3 is 15 amino acids. This chain's CDR3 is CASSPRTGAGETQYF. The CDR3 coding sequence is TGTGCCAGCTCACCAAGGACAGGGGCTGGGGAGACCCAGTACTTC.

There are many counts of this clonotype. V usage is TRBV6-2 or TRBV6-3 and J usage is TRBJ1-6; no definite D call. Trimming left V 7 bases short and J 7 bases short, with 17 bases between. This CDR3 contains 15 residues. Germline CDR1 and CDR2: MNHEY and SVGEGT. The DNA for the CDR3 is TGTGCCAGCACCGAACAGAGAAGAGAGAATTCACCCCTCCACTTT. It specifies CASTEQRRENSPLHF.

This clonotype was observed many times. The J gene is TRBJ2-1, the V gene TRBV12-3 or TRBV12-4; 7 bases are shared with TRBD2. V was pared by 1 base and J by 5 bases, with 11 bases of the junction left unmatched. This CDR3 contains 17 residues. In DNA, the CDR3 is TGTGCCAGCAGTTTAGAACGGGGAGGGATAGCGGACAATGAGCAGTTCTTC. Amino acids: CASSLERGGIADNEQFF.